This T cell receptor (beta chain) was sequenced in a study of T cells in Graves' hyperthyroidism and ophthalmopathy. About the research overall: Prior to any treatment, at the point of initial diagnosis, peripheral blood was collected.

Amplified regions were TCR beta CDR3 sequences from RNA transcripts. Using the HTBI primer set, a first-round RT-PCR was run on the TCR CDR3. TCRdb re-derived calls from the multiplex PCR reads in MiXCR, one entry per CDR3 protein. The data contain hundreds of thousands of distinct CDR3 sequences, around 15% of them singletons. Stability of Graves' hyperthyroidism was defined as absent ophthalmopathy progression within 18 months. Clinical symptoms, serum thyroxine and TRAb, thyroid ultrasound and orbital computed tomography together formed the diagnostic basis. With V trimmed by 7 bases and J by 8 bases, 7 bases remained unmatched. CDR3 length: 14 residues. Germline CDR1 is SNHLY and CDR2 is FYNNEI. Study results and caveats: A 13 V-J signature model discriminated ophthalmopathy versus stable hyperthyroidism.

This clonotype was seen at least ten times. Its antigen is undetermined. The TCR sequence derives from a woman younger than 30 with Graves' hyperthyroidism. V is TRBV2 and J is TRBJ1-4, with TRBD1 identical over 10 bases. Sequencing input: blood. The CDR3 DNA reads TGTGCCAGCAAGACAGGGGGCCAGGCGGAAAAACTGTTTTTT. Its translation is CASKTGGQAEKLFF.